This T cell receptor beta chain was profiled in a study of T cell repertoires in cytomegalovirus infection. This clonotype occurred a few times. What it recognizes is unknown. This CDR3 region has 16 residues. Germline CDR1 reads LNHDA; CDR2 reads SQIVND (reference sequence). The V and J ends lost 8 bases and 4 bases, in that order; junction bases with no gene match: 9. TCRdb re-called the reads through MiXCR, storing one row per CDR3 protein. The sample includes 250,000 to 400,000 distinct CDR3 sequences, 20% to 25% of them seen just once. Sequencing used cultured PBMCs, obtained from culture after CMV antigen stimulation. The clonotype was recovered from a human donor in good health (CMV status not recorded). Some clones in this sample may be carry-over from other donors' samples. The genes are TRBV19 and TRBJ2-2, with TRBD1 matching 11 bases. The CDR3: CASALRGQGGTGELFF. The CDR3 DNA reads as TGTGCCAGTGCCCTCCGGGGACAGGGGGGCACCGGGGAGCTGTTTTTT.